This TCR beta chain was sequenced during a study of siplizumab effects on memory and regulatory T cells. CDR1 LNHDA and CDR2 SQIVND come from the germline V gene (reference sequence). The CDR3 totals 16 residues. V was shortened by 6 bases and J by 2 bases, with 16 bases between the two germline ends. About 100,000 TCR templates underwent assay in each sample. Data came from immunoSEQ multiplex PCR; TCRdb stores just in-frame clones and leaves some out. Of about 110,000 clones in the sample, roughly 92% were seen once. Material: CD4+ T cells sorted from blood. The chain is built from TRBV19 and TRBJ2-2, with TRBD1 as a possible D gene (5 bases). The origin of this receptor is a human donor in good health. CDR3 in DNA: TGTGCCAGTAGGGGTCAGGGCCTGCCTAACACCGGGGAGCTGTTTTTT. Its protein product is CASRGQGLPNTGELFF.